The 19 T cell receptor beta chains presented below share a single source sample, sequenced in a study of blood T cell repertoires in COVID-19. Measured with immunoSEQ multiplex PCR; TCRdb has only the in-frame clones, and not every one. The data hold around 12,000 clones, with 88% observed a single time. Sequenced material: peripheral blood. The receptors shown here come from a human donor in a cohort sampled during active COVID-19.

This rearrangement joins TRBV15 to TRBJ1-2; 7 bases map to TRBD1. V was pared by 5 bases and J by 3 bases, with 6 bases of the junction left unmatched. From germline, CDR1 is LNHNV and CDR2 YYDKDF (reference sequence). This CDR3 region has 14 residues. CDR3 sequence reads: CATSQGVVDYGYTF. The CDR3 DNA sequence: TGTGCCACCAGCCAGGGGGTGGTTGACTATGGCTACACCTTC.

The count of this clone is one. This sequence joins TRBV2 and TRBJ2-1; TRBD2 aligns across 7 bases. Trimming at V came to 8 bases and at J to 6 bases, leaving 7 bases not matched to a gene. Germline V gives CDR1 SNHLY, CDR2 FYNNEI. The length of the CDR3 is 13 residues. CDR3 sequence reads: CASAGERGNEQFF. The CDR3 DNA reads TGTGCCAGCGCGGGAGAGAGGGGCAATGAGCAGTTCTTC.

The CDR3 region is CASSVVGGARETQYF. The CDR3 nucleotides are TGTGCCAGCAGCGTAGTCGGGGGGGCCAGGGAGACCCAGTACTTC. The chain couples TRBV9 to TRBJ2-5, with 8 bases aligning to TRBD2. CDR1 and CDR2 (germline): SGDLS, YYNGEE. Trimming cost V 0 bases and J 5 bases; bases outside gene matches: 6. The CDR3 consists of 15 residues. Supplemented by reference TRBV9 and TRBJ2-5, the full variable domain reads DSGVTQTPKHLITATGQRVTLRCSPRSGDLSVYWYQQSLDQGLQFLIQYYNGEERAKGNILERFSAQQFPDLHSELNLSSLELGDSALYFCASSVVGGARETQYFGPGTRLLVL.

The chain employs TRBV2 and TRBJ2-2; 9 bases map to TRBD2. The germline gives CDR1 SNHLY, CDR2 FYNNEI. V lost 1 base, J lost 4 bases, and 4 bases stayed unmatched. This CDR3 region has 16 residues. The CDR3 DNA follows: TGTGCCAGCAGTGAAGAGGCTAGCGGGGCCACCGGGGAGCTGTTTTTT. It yields the protein CASSEEASGATGELFF.

The chain combines TRBV29-1 with TRBJ2-3; possible D gene TRBD1, 5 bases. Germline V gives CDR1 SQVTM, CDR2 ANQGSEA. Deletions cut 4 bases from V and 4 bases from J, with 9 bases between. This CDR3 comprises 12 residues. The chain's CDR3 is CSVVQGSDTQYF. In nucleotides, the CDR3 is TGCAGCGTTGTTCAGGGATCAGATACGCAGTATTTT.

The rearrangement links TRBV11-2 to TRBJ2-3; TRBD2 matches at 11 bases. CDR3 length equals 16 residues. Germline CDR1 is SGHAT and CDR2 is FQNNGV. Trimming at V came to 1 base and at J to 0 bases, leaving 0 bases not matched to a gene. CDR3 nucleotide sequence: TGTGCCAGCAGCTTAGTAGCGGGGGGGAGCACAGATACGCAGTATTTT. The encoded protein is CASSLVAGGSTDTQYF.

This chain links TRBV7-6 with TRBJ2-1; TRBD2 matches 13 bases. The CDR3 covers 19 residues. The J segment lost 11 bases and the V segment lost 5 bases, leaving 21 bases of the junction unmatched. Germline-derived CDR1 and CDR2 are SGHVS and FNYEAQ. The CDR3 reads CASSATGTSGAGGGFKQFF. The CDR3 bases are TGTGCCAGCAGCGCGACCGGGACTAGCGGGGCAGGAGGGGGCTTTAAGCAGTTCTTC.

This chain links TRBV6-2 or TRBV6-3 with TRBJ2-1; a possible D gene is TRBD1 (5 bases). Germline CDR1 and CDR2: MNHEY and SVGEGT. This CDR3 spans 15 amino acids. V gave up 0 bases and J gave up 6 bases, with 12 bases separating them. CDR3 residues: CASSYSMGRANEQFF. CDR3 bases: TGTGCCAGCAGTTACTCGATGGGCAGGGCCAATGAGCAGTTCTTC.

The rearrangement joins TRBV7-8 to TRBJ1-2, with 11 bases that match TRBD1. Germline CDR1 and CDR2: SGHVS and FQNEAQ. The junction had 7 bases not matched to a gene; V was cut back by 4 bases and J by 6 bases. This CDR3 spans 15 amino acids. CDR3 sequence (DNA): TGTGCCAGCAGCTGGACGGACAGGGGGCAGGATGGCTACACCTTC. Its protein is CASSWTDRGQDGYTF.

The chain uses TRBV3-1 (or the pseudogene TRBV3-2) and TRBJ1-2; D might be TRBD1 (6 bases). The germline V gene has CDR1 LGHDT and CDR2 YNNKEL (reference sequence). The CDR3 runs to 14 residues. V gave up 0 bases and J gave up 7 bases, with 12 bases separating them. The CDR3 is CASSQDSGQIGYTF. CDR3 sequence (DNA): TGTGCCAGCAGCCAAGATTCCGGACAGATTGGCTACACCTTC.

The V call is TRBV3-1 (or the pseudogene TRBV3-2), the J call TRBJ2-1, with a possible D match to TRBD1 (6 bases). This CDR3 has 15 amino acids. V dropped 4 bases and J dropped 4 bases, with 14 bases sitting between them. Germline CDR1 reads LGHDT; CDR2 reads YNNKEL (reference sequence). The CDR3 nucleotides read TGTGCCAGCAGCCTAGCCCGACAGGATTACAATGAGCAGTTCTTC. Protein sequence: CASSLARQDYNEQFF.

The chain has TRBV5-4 and TRBJ1-2; TRBD1 aligns across 7 bases. V shed 3 bases and J 4 bases; nucleotides not matched to a gene: 6. In germline, CDR1 is SGHNT, CDR2 YYREEE (reference sequence). The CDR3 runs to 14 residues. The CDR3 reads CASSSGQARYGYTF. The DNA for the CDR3 is TGTGCCAGCAGCTCCGGACAGGCTCGCTATGGCTACACCTTC.

The V and J genes are TRBV6-5 and TRBJ1-6; tentatively, D is TRBD1 (6 bases). With 2 bases removed from V and 0 bases from J, the gap between germline ends came to 8 bases. The CDR3 sequence is 16 residues long. Per germline, CDR1 MNHEY and CDR2 SVGAGI. CDR3 nucleotide sequence: TGTGCCAGCAGTTACGGGGGGGCCTCCTATAATTCACCCCTCCACTTT. Translated, it gives CASSYGGASYNSPLHF.

The gene calls are TRBV19 and TRBJ2-1, with D tentatively TRBD1 (9 bases). Trimming left V 1 base short and J 5 bases short, with 24 bases between. CDR3 length: 19 amino acids. Germline loops: CDR1 LNHDA, CDR2 SQIVND (reference sequence). The CDR3 spells CASSIGPGQGPRGDNEQFF. The CDR3 DNA is TGTGCCAGTAGTATAGGACCGGGACAGGGCCCGCGGGGGGACAATGAGCAGTTCTTC.

The gene calls are TRBV5-1 and TRBJ2-2, with D tentatively TRBD1 (5 bases). Germline CDR1 and CDR2: SGHRS and YFSETQ. This CDR3 contains 15 residues. V was shortened by 0 bases and J by 0 bases, with 6 bases between the two germline ends. The CDR3 is CASSLEGANTGELFF. CDR3 nucleotides: TGCGCCAGCAGCTTGGAAGGGGCGAACACCGGGGAGCTGTTTTTT.

This rearrangement joins TRBV18 to TRBJ1-1, with D perhaps TRBD1 (6 bases). Germline V lookup: CDR1 KGHSH, CDR2 LQKENI. Trimming pared 3 bases from V and 5 bases from J, leaving 13 bases between. The CDR3 extends over 14 amino acids. CDR3 DNA sequence: TGTGCCAGCTCACCTACACAGGGTTGGACTGAAGCTTTCTTT. Its protein product is CASSPTQGWTEAFF.

V gene TRBV19 combines with J gene TRBJ1-6; possibly TRBD1 for D (5 bases). V lost 6 bases and J 7 bases, leaving 22 bases between the germline ends. The CDR3 is 17 residues long. Germline V gene lookup returns CDR1 LNHDA and CDR2 SQIVND (reference sequence). Here the CDR3 DNA reads TGTGCCAGTAGACCATCCTCCCGGGGACTGACAAATTCACCCCTCCACTTT. Translation: CASRPSSRGLTNSPLHF.

The chain has TRBV5-1 and TRBJ2-2, with 8 bases fitting TRBD1. V was pared by 7 bases and J by 6 bases, with 11 bases of the junction left unmatched. The CDR3 runs 15 residues. Per the germline V gene, CDR1 is SGHRS and CDR2 is YFSETQ. The CDR3 nucleotides are TGCGCCAGCTCCTATCTGACAGGGGAGGCCGGGGAGCTGTTTTTT. Protein sequence: CASSYLTGEAGELFF.

The chain has TRBV27 and TRBJ2-2; 11 bases align to TRBD2. V was clipped by 5 bases and J by 6 bases; unmatched bases: 8. CDR1 and CDR2 from the germline V gene are MNHEY and SMNVEV (reference sequence). The CDR3 is 16 residues long. CDR3 region: CASSRLAGYLAGELFF. DNA for the CDR3: TGTGCCAGCAGTAGACTAGCGGGGTACCTCGCCGGGGAGCTGTTTTTT.